Sequencing of this T cell receptor (beta chain) was carried out in a study of cytomegalovirus exposure and HLA in healthy donors. Study findings and constraints: Specific recognition of CMV antigens was confirmed in vitro for a few chains (all CMV-associated). Later genetic work tied a missense DCLRE1C variant to beta-chain V and J trimming.

Amplification used 60 Vbeta primers and 13 Jbeta primers. In the authors' workflow: The count from a later analysis was tens of millions of unique TCR beta chains, 9.5 million to 11 million of them shared. Assay: immunoSEQ multiplex PCR; the TCRdb copy retains only in-frame clones and omits some. V and J calls and clone size are copied from that table; D and trimming were computed from the DNA. Of over 150,000 clones listed, around nine tenths were seen once; the top ten hold 0.85%. Comment on this clone: Its antigen is still unknown.

CDR3 length: 13 residues. Germline V CDR1 and CDR2: SEHNR, FQNEAQ (reference sequence). Sequenced material: PBMCs. The source of this sequence is a woman in her 30s in good health and CMV-seronegative. This chain connects TRBV7-9 to TRBJ1-5; a possible D gene is TRBD1 (5 bases). In nucleotides, the CDR3 is TGTGCTTGGGGTGGTCAGGGCCTGCAGCCCCAGCATTTT. This codes for CAWGGQGLQPQHF.